The 3 T cell receptor beta chains below come from one sample, sequenced in a study of blood T cell repertoires in COVID-19. Sequencing used immunoSEQ multiplex PCR; TCRdb keeps in-frame clones, though not all of them. Of 73,000 or so clones in the sample, about 91% were seen once. The sample comprised peripheral blood. The receptors come from a human donor with active COVID-19. The donor label of this sample is uncertain.

The V and J genes are TRBV28 and TRBJ1-1; 7 bases fit TRBD1. The CDR3 spans 16 residues. Germline assignment: CDR1 MDHEN and CDR2 SYDVKM. Germline trimming cut 5 bases from V and 4 bases from J; bases unmatched to any gene: 13. CDR3 in amino acids: CASSPSRETGSTEAFF. The CDR3 coding sequence is TGTGCCAGCAGTCCGTCTAGAGAGACAGGGAGCACTGAAGCTTTCTTT.

This rearrangement joins TRBV4-3 to TRBJ2-7; 9 positions agree with TRBD1. V lost 2 bases and J lost 3; bases outside the gene matches: 11. Germline V lookup: CDR1 LGHNA, CDR2 YSLEER. This CDR3 comprises 17 residues. The CDR3: CASSQTAGTGTIYEQYF. The CDR3 coding sequence is TGCGCCAGCAGCCAAACTGCCGGGACAGGGACCATCTACGAGCAGTACTTC.

Only one count was recorded for this clone. V usage is TRBV7-2 and J usage is TRBJ1-4; D is perhaps TRBD1 (6 bases). Germline V lookup: CDR1 SGHTA, CDR2 FQGNSA. Trimming cost V 3 bases and J 5 bases, with 10 bases left between them. CDR3 length equals 14 residues. CDR3 coding DNA: TGTGCCAGCAGCTTGGGCGGGGGCAATGAAAAACTGTTTTTT. Protein: CASSLGGGNEKLFF.